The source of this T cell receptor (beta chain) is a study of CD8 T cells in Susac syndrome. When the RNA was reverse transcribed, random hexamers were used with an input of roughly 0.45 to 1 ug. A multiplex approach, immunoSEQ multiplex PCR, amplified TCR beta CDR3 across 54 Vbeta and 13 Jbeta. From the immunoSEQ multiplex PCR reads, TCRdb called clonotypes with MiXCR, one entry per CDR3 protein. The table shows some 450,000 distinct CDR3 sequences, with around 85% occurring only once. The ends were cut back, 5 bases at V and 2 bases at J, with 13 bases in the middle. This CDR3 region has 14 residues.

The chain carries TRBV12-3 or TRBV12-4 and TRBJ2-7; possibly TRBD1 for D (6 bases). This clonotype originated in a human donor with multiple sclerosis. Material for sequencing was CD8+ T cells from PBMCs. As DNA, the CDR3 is TGTGCCAGCAGTCTCGACAGGTCCCCCTACGAGCAGTACTTC. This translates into CASSLDRSPYEQYF.